The 23 T cell receptor beta chains reported below all come from one sample, sequenced in a study of blood T cell repertoires in COVID-19. Using immunoSEQ multiplex PCR, the repertoire was profiled, and TCRdb retains in-frame clones only, with some absent. Among around 300,000 clones listed, about 90% were seen once. The sequenced sample consisted of PBMCs or T cells enriched from blood (not recorded which). These receptors were taken from an older woman who had recovered from COVID-19.

This clone was detected a few times. This rearrangement joins TRBV24-1 to TRBJ1-1; TRBD1 matches 7 bases. There are 14 residues in the CDR3. The V segment lost 3 bases and the J segment 4 bases; nucleotides outside the gene matches: 4. In germline, CDR1 is KGHDR, CDR2 SFDVKD. CDR3 in DNA: TGTGCCACCAGTGATCCGAACAGGGGCACTGAAGCTTTCTTT. Translating gives CATSDPNRGTEAFF.

The CDR3, as DNA: TGCAGTGCTAGTAAGAGCTCCCCGGGAGATACGCAGTATTTT. Translation gives CSASKSSPGDTQYF. The V gene is TRBV20-1, the J gene TRBJ2-3; no firm D call. Trimming pared 3 bases from V and 5 bases from J, leaving 15 bases between. CDR1 DFQATT and CDR2 SNEGSKA come from the germline V gene (reference sequence). The CDR3 loop spans 14 amino acids.

The chain recombines TRBV7-9 with TRBJ1-6, with a possible D match to TRBD1 (6 bases). V lost 5 bases to trimming and J lost 10 bases, with 21 bases between them. This CDR3 comprises 16 residues. CDR1 is SEHNR, CDR2 FQNEAQ, per germline (reference sequence). The CDR3 sequence: CASSLSLTGSGSPLHF. The CDR3 coding sequence is TGTGCCAGCAGCCTAAGTTTAACAGGGAGCGGCTCACCCCTCCACTTT.

The V call is TRBV28, the J call TRBJ1-4; weak D call: TRBD1 (6 bases). The CDR3 has 15 amino acids. The V gene's germline CDR1 is MDHEN and CDR2 SYDVKM. V lost 6 bases and J 8 bases, leaving 19 bases between the germline ends. The CDR3 reads CASRSQKGGEEKLFF. The DNA for the CDR3 is TGTGCCAGCAGGTCCCAGAAAGGGGGAGAGGAAAAACTGTTTTTT. The full variable domain, in which reference TRBV28 and TRBJ1-4 provide the parts outside the CDR3, is DVKVTQSSRYLVKRTGEKVFLECVQDMDHENMFWYRQDPGLGLRLIYFSYDVKMKEKGDIPEGYSVSREKKERFSLILESASTNQTSMYLCASRSQKGGEEKLFFGSGTQLSVL.

The V gene is TRBV10-1, the J gene TRBJ2-7; TRBD1 matches at 10 bases. Germline V gives CDR1 WNHNN, CDR2 SYGVQD (reference sequence). CDR3 size: 16 residues. The junction had 8 bases not matched to a gene; V was cut back by 6 bases and J by 0 bases. DNA for the CDR3: TGCGCCAGCAGAGGTAAGGACAGGGGGAACTCCTACGAGCAGTACTTC. Amino acid sequence: CASRGKDRGNSYEQYF.

Only a few counts were recorded for this clone. The J gene is TRBJ2-1, the V gene TRBV7-8; D is perhaps TRBD2 (6 bases). CDR3 length equals 15 residues. Between the trimmed V and J ends, which lost 5 bases and 5 bases, there was a span of 16 bases. Germline V gene sequence: CDR1 SGHVS, CDR2 FQNEAQ. CDR3 protein: CASSLSPGANNEQFF. The CDR3 DNA reads as TGTGCCAGCAGCCTATCTCCGGGAGCAAACAATGAGCAGTTCTTC.

The chain links TRBV5-6 to TRBJ2-1; D not resolved. Germline CDR1 reads SGHDT; CDR2 reads YYEEEE. There are 14 residues in the CDR3. Trimming took off 7 bases at V and 3 bases at J, with 14 bases between the two ends. CDR3 nucleotides: TGTGCCAGCTTAGATGGGCGCAGCTACAATGAGCAGTTCTTC. It yields the protein CASLDGRSYNEQFF. Together with reference TRBV5-6 and TRBJ2-1, the CDR3 gives the full variable domain: DAGVTQSPTHLIKTRGQQVTLRCSPKSGHDTVSWYQQALGQGPQFIFQYYEEEERQRGNFPDRFSGHQFPNYSSELNVNALLLGDSALYLCASLDGRSYNEQFFGPGTRLTVL.

Details on this clone: Other DNA sequences in this specimen translate into the identical CDR3. This rearrangement joins TRBV3-1 (or the pseudogene TRBV3-2) to TRBJ2-5; no reliable D call. This CDR3 comprises 11 residues. The V gene's germline CDR1 is LGHDT and CDR2 YNNKEL (reference sequence). The V gene lost 4 bases and the J gene lost 5 bases, with 5 bases spanning the gap. The CDR3 region is CASSLRETQYF. In DNA form, the CDR3 reads TGTGCCAGCAGCCTCAGGGAGACCCAGTACTTC.

The J gene is TRBJ2-7, the V gene TRBV7-9, with 11 bases matching TRBD2. The length of the CDR3 is 16 residues. Losses at the gene ends were 5 bases for V and 5 bases for J; bases not matched to a gene: 11. Germline V gene sequence: CDR1 SEHNR, CDR2 FQNEAQ (reference sequence). Here the CDR3 DNA reads TGTGCCAGCAGCCCGATAGCGGGAGGGCCGTCCGACGAGCAGTACTTC. Protein: CASSPIAGGPSDEQYF.

The chain links TRBV12-3 or TRBV12-4 to TRBJ1-6, with D uncertain. V was trimmed by 4 bases and J by 10 bases, leaving 8 bases between them. The CDR3 spans 12 residues. The CDR3 spells CASSSTGSPLHF. CDR3 nucleotides: TGTGCCAGCAGTTCCACGGGGTCACCCCTCCACTTT.

The chain joins TRBV4-2 to TRBJ2-1, with D perhaps TRBD2 (6 bases). The CDR3 loop spans 13 amino acids. V lost 4 bases, J lost 9 bases, and 13 bases lay in between. Looked up from germline, CDR1 is LGHNA and CDR2 is YNFKEQ. CDR3 DNA: TGTGCCAGCAGCCTCTCTAGCGCTGGTGAGCAGTTCTTC. Protein product: CASSLSSAGEQFF.

At least ten counts were recorded for this clone. V is TRBV19 and J is TRBJ2-1; D perhaps matches TRBD2 (5 bases). The CDR3 length is 17 residues. Trimming took 3 bases from V and 6 from J, leaving 21 bases between them. Germline lookup yields CDR1 LNHDA and CDR2 SQIVND (reference sequence). Written as DNA, the CDR3 is TGTGCCAGTAGTATGTCGTCGCTAGCTTTGATAGTCAATGAGCAGTTCTTC. Encoded protein: CASSMSSLALIVNEQFF.

This clone was recorded only once. The chain couples TRBV7-9 to TRBJ1-6, with TRBD1 matching over 7 bases. Germline V gene lookup returns CDR1 SEHNR and CDR2 FQNEAQ (reference sequence). The CDR3 runs 18 residues. With V trimmed by 1 base and J by 0 bases, 6 bases remained unmatched. The CDR3: CASSLGQGQSSYNSPLHF. The CDR3 DNA follows: TGTGCCAGCAGCTTAGGGCAGGGACAGAGCTCCTATAATTCACCCCTCCACTTT.

Note on this clone: Possible read error: a much larger clone is one base away. This chain joins TRBV15 and TRBJ1-1, with 11 bases that match TRBD1. The germline V gene encodes CDR1 LNHNV and CDR2 YYDKDF (reference sequence). The length of the CDR3 is 14 residues. Trimming at V came to 6 bases and at J to 4 bases, leaving 4 bases not matched to a gene. The CDR3 DNA is TGTGCCACCAGTACCGGGACAGGGGGCACTGAAGCTTTCTTT. Translating it yields CATSTGTGGTEAFF.

The count of this clone is one. The chain joins TRBV2 to TRBJ2-5, with 8 bases fitting TRBD1. Germline CDR1 is SNHLY and CDR2 is FYNNEI. The CDR3 loop spans 13 amino acids. J lost 6 bases, V lost 6 bases, and 6 bases had no gene match. CDR3 DNA sequence: TGTGCCAGCAGGGCCGACAGGGGTCAGACCCAGTACTTC. Protein: CASRADRGQTQYF.

The chain is built from TRBV28 and TRBJ1-4; 8 bases map to TRBD1. J gave up 3 bases and V 6 bases, and 3 bases lay outside the gene matches. Germline CDR1 MDHEN, CDR2 SYDVKM. The length of the CDR3 is 14 residues. CDR3 in DNA: TGTGCCAGCAGCACGGGACAGGCTAATGAAAAACTGTTTTTT. It yields the protein CASSTGQANEKLFF.

The rearrangement uses TRBV24-1 and TRBJ2-3, with D tentatively TRBD2 (6 bases). Trimming stripped 3 bases from V and 6 bases from J, with 18 bases between. The CDR3 consists of 16 residues. CDR1 and CDR2 (germline): KGHDR, SFDVKD. In nucleotides, the CDR3 is TGTGCCACCAGTGATCCGTCTAGCGTTTTGACCGATACGCAGTATTTT. It yields the protein CATSDPSSVLTDTQYF.

The chain links TRBV7-3 to TRBJ2-2; 7 bases fit TRBD1. Germline V gene data show CDR1 as SGHTA and CDR2 as FQGTGA. This CDR3 is built from 17 residues. The V and J ends lost 5 bases and 0 bases, in that order; junction bases with no gene match: 9. The CDR3: CASSPDDRVANTGELFF. The CDR3 DNA follows: TGTGCCAGCAGCCCGGATGACAGGGTTGCGAACACCGGGGAGCTGTTTTTT. Filled out from reference TRBV7-3 and TRBJ2-2, the complete variable domain reads GAGVSQTPSNKVTEKGKYVELRCDPISGHTALYWYRQSLGQGPEFLIYFQGTGAADDSGLPNDRFFAVRPEGSVSTLKIQRTERGDSAVYLCASSPDDRVANTGELFFGEGSRLTVL.

The chain joins TRBV5-1 to TRBJ2-3; 12 bases are shared with TRBD2. The length of the CDR3 is 18 residues. From germline, CDR1 is SGHRS and CDR2 YFSETQ. V shed 2 bases, J shed 0 bases, and the junction held 7 bases outside the gene matches. The CDR3 bases are TGCGCCAGCAGCTTTCCTAGCGGGAGGGCCGCTAGCACAGATACGCAGTATTTT. Its translation is CASSFPSGRAASTDTQYF.

In DNA, the CDR3 is TGCGCCAGCAGCCTCGACATCGGGAAGCCAGAGACCCAGTACTTC. Protein sequence: CASSLDIGKPETQYF. This rearrangement joins TRBV5-1 to TRBJ2-5; possible D gene TRBD2, 5 bases. Germline-derived CDR1 and CDR2 are SGHRS and YFSETQ. V was cut by 4 bases and J by 4 bases, with 17 bases left in between. CDR3 length equals 15 residues.

The V gene is TRBV5-1, the J gene TRBJ1-5, with D hard to call. Germline CDR1 is SGHRS and CDR2 is YFSETQ. The CDR3 covers 14 residues. Trimming cost V 4 bases and J 4 bases, with 12 bases left between them. As DNA, the CDR3 is TGCGCCAGCAGCCCTGAACATGTGAATCAGCCCCAGCATTTT. Residues: CASSPEHVNQPQHF.

The chain uses TRBV15 and TRBJ2-5, with a tentative D call TRBD1 (5 bases). CDR3 length equals 14 residues. Per germline, CDR1 LNHNV and CDR2 YYDKDF (reference sequence). Trimming took off 2 bases at V and 4 bases at J, with 11 bases between the two ends. The chain's CDR3 is CATSRQGPPETQYF. DNA of the CDR3: TGTGCCACCAGCAGACAGGGCCCCCCAGAGACCCAGTACTTC. The full variable domain, completed using reference TRBV15 and TRBJ2-5, is DAMVIQNPRYQVTQFGKPVTLSCSQTLNHNVMYWYQQKSSQAPKLLFHYYDKDFNNEADTPDNFQSRRPNTSFCFLDIRSPGLGDTAMYLCATSRQGPPETQYFGPGTRLLVL.

The chain links TRBV18 to TRBJ2-6; 10 nucleotides agree with TRBD2. Looked up from germline, CDR1 is KGHSH and CDR2 is LQKENI. This CDR3 is 21 amino acids long. V was pared by 1 base and J by 1 base, with 13 bases of the junction left unmatched. The CDR3 DNA is TGTGCCAGCTCACCACAGACAATAGCTAGCGGGAGACGATCTGGGGCCAACGTCCTGACTTTC. Translation gives CASSPQTIASGRRSGANVLTF.